Presented here are 30 T cell receptor beta chains from one specimen sequenced in a study of T-cell memory formation after mild COVID-19. Via MiXCR, TCRdb re-called the 5' RACE reads, giving one row per CDR3 protein. This sample carries around 200,000 distinct CDR3 sequences, over 7.5% of them seen once, and the ten largest clones take 3% to 4%. The sample was PBMCs or a T cell subset sorted from them (not recorded which). Source of these receptors: a man aged 18-30 years who had mild COVID-19 (a few samples of this study predate the infection). Cell type and time point are not known.

This chain uses TRBV4-1 with TRBJ2-2; tentatively, D is TRBD1 or TRBD2 (5 bases each). The length of the CDR3 is 15 residues. Trimming left V 4 bases short and J 7 bases short, with 16 bases between. Germline CDR1 reads MGHRA; CDR2 reads YSYEKL. CDR3 in amino acids: CASSRSGTRGGELFF. CDR3 DNA sequence: TGCGCCAGCAGCCGTTCGGGGACCCGAGGCGGGGAGCTGTTTTTT.

At least ten counts were recorded for this clonotype. V usage is TRBV4-2 and J usage is TRBJ2-1; 12 bases align to TRBD2. The CDR3 runs to 18 residues. V lost 1 base to trimming and J lost 7 bases; unmatched junction nucleotides: 11. Germline CDR1 is LGHNA and CDR2 is YNFKEQ. CDR3 residues: CASSQGTSGADMLNEQFF. The CDR3, as DNA: TGTGCCAGCAGCCAAGGGACTAGCGGGGCCGACATGTTAAATGAGCAGTTCTTC.

The sample holds many counts of this clonotype. The chain joins TRBV12-3 or TRBV12-4 to TRBJ1-1; TRBD1 agrees at 8 bases. The CDR3 has 14 residues. V gave up 5 bases and J gave up 5 bases; unmatched junction bases: 7. The CDR3 region is CASSPRTGQTEAFF. The CDR3 nucleotides read TGTGCCAGCAGTCCCCGGACAGGGCAAACTGAAGCTTTCTTT.

This clonotype turned up a few times. The chain couples TRBV12-3 or TRBV12-4 to TRBJ1-5; D unclear. V lost 6 bases to trimming and J lost 2 bases, with 5 bases between them. The CDR3 extends over 12 amino acids. CDR3 nucleotide sequence: TGTGCCAGCAGAGAAGGCAATCAGCCCCAGCATTTT. Protein sequence: CASREGNQPQHF.

In this sample, this clonotype turned up a few times. CDR3 sequence: CASSPQGPSYEQYF. DNA for the CDR3: TGTGCCAGCAGTCCACAGGGACCCTCCTACGAGCAGTACTTC. The gene calls are TRBV6-5 and TRBJ2-7, with D tentatively TRBD1 (6 bases). Deletions cut 5 bases from V and 0 bases from J, with 11 bases between. There are 14 residues in the CDR3. Per germline, CDR1 MNHEY and CDR2 SVGAGI.

The V gene is TRBV5-4, the J gene TRBJ1-2; possible D gene TRBD1, 5 bases. Germline values: CDR1 SGHNT, CDR2 YYREEE (reference sequence). This CDR3 has 13 residues. V was pared by 4 bases and J by 7 bases, with 14 bases between. For the CDR3, the DNA is TGTGCCAGCAGCCTCCCGGGGGTACTTGGCTACACCTTC. Translating it yields CASSLPGVLGYTF.

This clonotype appeared many times. The chain is built from TRBV4-2 and TRBJ1-1, with D possibly matching TRBD1 (5 bases). The CDR3 is 14 residues long. Trimming left V 3 bases short and J 1 base short, with 9 bases between. Looked up from germline, CDR1 is LGHNA and CDR2 is YNFKEQ. This CDR3 is CASSHLDRNTEAFF. DNA for the CDR3: TGTGCCAGCAGCCACTTAGACAGGAACACTGAAGCTTTCTTT.

The CDR3, as DNA: TGTGCCAGCAGCCAAGGGGCAACCTCCTACGAGCAGTACGTC. It yields the protein CASSQGATSYEQYV. This sequence joins TRBV3-1 and TRBJ2-7; unclear D gene. The germline V gene has CDR1 LGHDT and CDR2 YNNKEL (reference sequence). V was trimmed by 1 base and J by 0 bases, leaving 7 bases between them. This CDR3 contains 14 residues.

The chain recombines TRBV6-5 with TRBJ1-2, with D tentatively TRBD1 (5 bases). Trimming shortened V by 0 bases and J by 6 bases, and 11 bases separated the two germline ends. Germline values: CDR1 MNHEY, CDR2 SVGAGI. The CDR3 has 14 amino acids. CDR3 DNA sequence: TGTGCCAGCAGTTACTCTCCTAGACAGAATGGCTACACCTTC. Protein: CASSYSPRQNGYTF.

This clonotype was recorded at least ten times. V usage is TRBV27 and J usage is TRBJ2-7; D is unclear. The CDR3 sequence is 15 residues long. Per germline, CDR1 MNHEY and CDR2 SMNVEV (reference sequence). Trimming took 5 bases from V and 0 from J, leaving 14 bases between them. In DNA, the CDR3 is TGTGCCAGCAGTCCGCGGAGACATGTCTCCTACGAGCAGTACTTC. It codes for CASSPRRHVSYEQYF.

The V gene is TRBV4-2, the J gene TRBJ2-3; weak D call: TRBD1 (5 bases). This CDR3 has 14 residues. The germline V and J ends were trimmed by 4 bases and 5 bases, with 13 bases remaining between them. Germline CDR1 LGHNA, CDR2 YNFKEQ. The CDR3 loop is CASSRGRGIDTQYF. In DNA, the CDR3 is TGTGCCAGCAGCCGGGGAAGGGGAATAGATACGCAGTATTTT.

This clonotype has more than one count but fewer than ten. V is TRBV18 and J is TRBJ2-5; weak D call: TRBD2 (5 bases). This CDR3 has 15 residues. V lost 1 base and J 4 bases, leaving 13 bases between the germline ends. Germline V CDR1 and CDR2: KGHSH, LQKENI. CDR3 DNA sequence: TGTGCCAGCTCACCACAGGGAGCAGGATCAGAGACCCAGTACTTC. Amino acid sequence: CASSPQGAGSETQYF.

At least ten counts were recorded for this clonotype. The CDR3 spells CASSPLGRVGSYEQYF. The CDR3, as DNA: TGTGCCAGCAGCCCACTGGGCCGGGTAGGCTCCTACGAGCAGTACTTC. The chain couples TRBV6-5 to TRBJ2-7; no clear D gene. The V end was cut by 6 bases, the J end by 0 bases, with 18 bases between. Per germline, CDR1 MNHEY and CDR2 SVGAGI. CDR3 length: 16 amino acids.

Comments on this clonotype: One end of the junction does not line up with germline, which may come from a read error. The J gene is TRBJ2-4, the V gene TRBV7-3, with 12 positions matching TRBD2. The CDR3 totals 13 residues. Germline V lookup: CDR1 SGHTA, CDR2 FQGTGA. This chain's CDR3 is CASSQASGGAPSF. The CDR3 DNA is TGTGCCAGCTCCCAGGCTAGCGGGGGGGCTCCGTCCTTC.

This clonotype was seen a handful of times. V is TRBV12-3 or TRBV12-4 and J is TRBJ1-1, with 8 bases identical to TRBD1. J was trimmed by 7 bases and V by 6 bases; bases with no gene match: 19. The CDR3 totals 17 residues. The CDR3 sequence: CASSNGQGAWIGSEAFF. The CDR3 bases are TGTGCCAGCAGCAACGGGCAGGGGGCTTGGATTGGTAGTGAAGCTTTCTTT.

The chain joins TRBV6-2 or TRBV6-3 to TRBJ2-7; 7 bases are shared with TRBD1. This CDR3 has 13 residues. The trim removed 4 bases at V and 3 bases at J, leaving 3 bases unmatched. Germline assignment: CDR1 MNHEY and CDR2 SVGEGT. CDR3 sequence: CASSWTGGYEQYV. The CDR3 DNA reads as TGTGCCAGCAGTTGGACAGGCGGCTACGAGCAGTACGTC.

This clonotype has a handful of counts. Written as DNA, the CDR3 is TGCAGTGGGGAAGCGGGCGTCACAGATACGCAGTATTTT. Translated: CSGEAGVTDTQYF. The chain recombines TRBV20-1 with TRBJ2-3; possibly TRBD2 for D (6 bases). Germline V gene lookup returns CDR1 DFQATT and CDR2 SNEGSKA (reference sequence). The CDR3 contains 13 residues. Trimming removed 7 bases from V and 2 bases from J, with 13 bases in between.

This clonotype was seen a few times. The chain links TRBV9 to TRBJ1-1; D is uncertain. CDR3 length: 14 residues. Germline CDR1 and CDR2: SGDLS and YYNGEE. Deletions cut 2 bases from V and 0 bases from J, with 8 bases between. The CDR3 DNA reads as TGTGCCAGCAGCGTGGGGTCAGTGAACACTGAAGCTTTCTTT. Translating gives CASSVGSVNTEAFF.

At least ten counts were recorded for this clonotype. The rearrangement uses TRBV6-5 and TRBJ2-4, with TRBD1 matching over 9 bases. The CDR3 is made up of 16 amino acids. The germline V gene encodes CDR1 MNHEY and CDR2 SVGAGI. V gave up 6 bases and J gave up 6 bases; unmatched junction bases: 12. Here the CDR3 DNA reads TGTGCCAGCAGGCCTGCAGGACAGGGGCCAGGAAACATTCAGTACTTC. It encodes CASRPAGQGPGNIQYF.

In this sample, this clonotype turned up a few times. The V call is TRBV12-3 or TRBV12-4, the J call TRBJ2-3; D possibly uses TRBD1 or TRBD2 (5 bases each). This CDR3 is 16 amino acids long. V lost 2 bases, J lost 0 bases, and 12 bases lay in between. This CDR3 reads CASSLRGGTSTDTQYF. The CDR3, as DNA: TGTGCCAGCAGTTTACGGGGCGGAACTAGCACAGATACGCAGTATTTT.

The V gene is TRBV20-1, the J gene TRBJ2-1; TRBD1 or TRBD2 may be the D gene (6 bases each). Trimming cost V 1 base and J 4 bases, with 17 bases left between them. The germline V gene encodes CDR1 DFQATT and CDR2 SNEGSKA (reference sequence). The CDR3 contains 16 residues. CDR3 protein: CSARAPGAGSYNEQFF. DNA of the CDR3: TGCAGTGCTAGAGCTCCAGGGGCGGGGAGTTACAATGAGCAGTTCTTC.

This clonotype occurred many times. The rearrangement links TRBV6-1 to TRBJ2-5; TRBD2 might be the D (5 bases). From germline, CDR1 is MNHNS and CDR2 SASEGT. V gave up 8 bases and J gave up 2 bases, with 15 bases separating them. This CDR3 spans 14 amino acids. The CDR3, as DNA: TGTGCCAGCTCGGGGAATGGGCATCAAGAGACCCAGTACTTC. It is translated as CASSGNGHQETQYF.

The chain employs TRBV20-1 and TRBJ2-3; the match to TRBD1 covers 12 bases. Germline assignment: CDR1 DFQATT and CDR2 SNEGSKA (reference sequence). The CDR3 has 15 residues. J lost 5 bases, V lost 3 bases, and 6 bases had no gene match. CDR3 DNA: TGCAGTGCTAGGGGGGGACAGGGGGCTAGAGATACGCAGTATTTT. Its protein product is CSARGGQGARDTQYF.

This clonotype was counted between two and nine times. CDR3 sequence (DNA): TGCAGTGCTAGAGACTTTACAGGGGCTAATGAAAAACTGTTTTTT. Encoded protein: CSARDFTGANEKLFF. This sequence joins TRBV20-1 and TRBJ1-4; 7 nucleotides match TRBD1. V shed 0 bases and J 3 bases; nucleotides not matched to a gene: 4. Germline CDR1 DFQATT, CDR2 SNEGSKA (reference sequence). The CDR3 contains 15 residues.

V is TRBV2 and J is TRBJ2-7; 8 nucleotides match TRBD1. In germline, CDR1 is SNHLY, CDR2 FYNNEI. This CDR3 is 13 amino acids long. J was trimmed by 2 bases and V by 8 bases; bases with no gene match: 5. CDR3 bases: TGTGCCAGCGCGGGACAGGTAGCCTACGAGCAGTACTTC. It encodes CASAGQVAYEQYF.

J is TRBJ2-1 and V is TRBV4-1; the D gene is possibly TRBD2 (6 bases). The CDR3 runs to 15 residues. Germline V gives CDR1 MGHRA, CDR2 YSYEKL. Between the trimmed V and J ends, which lost 3 bases and 3 bases, there was a span of 12 bases. The DNA for the CDR3 is TGCGCCAGCAGCCAGGAGGGATTCCTCTACAATGAGCAGTTCTTC. Translation: CASSQEGFLYNEQFF.

The chain carries TRBV5-1 and TRBJ1-1; D gene uncertain. This CDR3 has 14 residues. Trimming pared 1 base from V and 2 bases from J, leaving 9 bases between. Per the germline V gene, CDR1 is SGHRS and CDR2 is YFSETQ. The CDR3 sequence is CASSLNAPNTEAFF. As DNA, the CDR3 is TGCGCCAGCAGCTTGAATGCCCCTAACACTGAAGCTTTCTTT.

V usage is TRBV2 and J usage is TRBJ1-2; no reliable D call. Germline V gene data show CDR1 as SNHLY and CDR2 as FYNNEI. The CDR3 length is 13 residues. V lost 1 base to trimming and J lost 5 bases, with 8 bases between them. CDR3 DNA sequence: TGTGCCAGCAGTGAAGGGCCACAATATGGCTACACCTTC. Protein sequence: CASSEGPQYGYTF. Complete variable domain (other parts from reference TRBV2 and TRBJ1-2): EPEVTQTPSHQVTQMGQEVILRCVPISNHLYFYWYRQILGQKVEFLVSFYNNEISEKSEIFDDQFSVERPDGSNFTLKIRSTKLEDSAMYFCASSEGPQYGYTFGSGTRLTVV.

This clonotype was found many times. The rearrangement uses TRBV6-5 and TRBJ1-4; D gene ambiguous. Germline V gives CDR1 MNHEY, CDR2 SVGAGI. V gave up 11 bases and J gave up 7 bases, with 17 bases separating them. The CDR3 extends over 13 amino acids. CDR3 nucleotide sequence: TGTGCCTCGCGGTTGGGGAGGCGTGAAAAACTGTTTTTT. Encoded protein: CASRLGRREKLFF.

V usage is TRBV12-3 or TRBV12-4 and J usage is TRBJ1-6; possible D gene TRBD1, 5 bases. V lost 2 bases and J lost 9, with 14 bases in between. This CDR3 is 15 amino acids long. The CDR3, as DNA: TGTGCCAGCAGTTTAACAGCGGGGCTAGGTTCACCCCTCCACTTT. Encoded protein: CASSLTAGLGSPLHF.